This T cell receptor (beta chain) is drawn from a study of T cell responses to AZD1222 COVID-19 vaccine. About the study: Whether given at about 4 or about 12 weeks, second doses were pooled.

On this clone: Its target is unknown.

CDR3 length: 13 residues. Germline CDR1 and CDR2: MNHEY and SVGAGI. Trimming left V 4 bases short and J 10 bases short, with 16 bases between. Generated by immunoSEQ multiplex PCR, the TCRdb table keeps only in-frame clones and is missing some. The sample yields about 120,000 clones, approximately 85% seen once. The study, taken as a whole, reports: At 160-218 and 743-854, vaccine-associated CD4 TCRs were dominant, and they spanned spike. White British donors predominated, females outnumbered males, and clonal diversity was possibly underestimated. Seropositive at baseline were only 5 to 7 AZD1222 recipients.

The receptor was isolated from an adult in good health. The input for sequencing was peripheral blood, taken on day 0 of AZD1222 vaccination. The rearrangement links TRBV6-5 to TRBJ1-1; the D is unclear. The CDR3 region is CASSSRTQTRAFF. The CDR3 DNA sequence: TGTGCCAGCAGTTCCCGGACGCAAACTAGAGCTTTCTTT.